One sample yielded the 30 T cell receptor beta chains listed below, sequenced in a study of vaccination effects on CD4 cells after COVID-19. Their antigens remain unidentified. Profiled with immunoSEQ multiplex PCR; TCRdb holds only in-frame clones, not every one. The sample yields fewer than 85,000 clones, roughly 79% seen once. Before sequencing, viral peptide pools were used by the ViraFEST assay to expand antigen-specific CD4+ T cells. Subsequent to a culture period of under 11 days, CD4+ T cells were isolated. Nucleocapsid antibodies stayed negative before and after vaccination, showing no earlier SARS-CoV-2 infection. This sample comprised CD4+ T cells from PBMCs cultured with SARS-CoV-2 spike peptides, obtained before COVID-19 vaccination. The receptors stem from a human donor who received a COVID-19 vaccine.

The CDR3 DNA is TGTGCCACCGCAAGGGGGTGGGACTACAATGAGCAGTTCTTC. This translates into CATARGWDYNEQFF. V gene TRBV19 combines with J gene TRBJ2-1, with D possibly matching TRBD1 (6 bases). V gave up 10 bases and J gave up 3 bases, with 16 bases separating them. The CDR3 totals 14 residues. Germline CDR1 and CDR2: LNHDA and SQIVND (reference sequence).

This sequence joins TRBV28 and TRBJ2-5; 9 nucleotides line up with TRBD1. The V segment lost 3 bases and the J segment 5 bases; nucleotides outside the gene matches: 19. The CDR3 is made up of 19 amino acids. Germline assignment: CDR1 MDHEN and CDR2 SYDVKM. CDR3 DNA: TGTGCCAGCAGTTTTTTCAGGTTCCAGGACAGGGGAAGGGGGGAGACCCAGTACTTC. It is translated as CASSFFRFQDRGRGETQYF.

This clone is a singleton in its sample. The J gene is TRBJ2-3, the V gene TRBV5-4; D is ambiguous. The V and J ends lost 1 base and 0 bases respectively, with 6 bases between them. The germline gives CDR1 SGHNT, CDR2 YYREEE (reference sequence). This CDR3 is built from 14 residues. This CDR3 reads CASSLTGSTDTQYF. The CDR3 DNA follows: TGTGCCAGCAGCTTGACTGGGAGCACAGATACGCAGTATTTT.

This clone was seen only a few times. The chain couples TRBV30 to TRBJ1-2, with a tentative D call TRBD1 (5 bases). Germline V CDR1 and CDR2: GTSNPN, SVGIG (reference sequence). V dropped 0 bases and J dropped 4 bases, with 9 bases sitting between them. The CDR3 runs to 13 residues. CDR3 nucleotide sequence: TGTGCCTGGAGTGTGACAGCTATCTATGGCTACACCTTC. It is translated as CAWSVTAIYGYTF.

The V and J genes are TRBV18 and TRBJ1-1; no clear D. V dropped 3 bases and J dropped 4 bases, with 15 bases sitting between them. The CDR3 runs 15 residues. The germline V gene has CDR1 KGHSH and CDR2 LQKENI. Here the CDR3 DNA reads TGTGCCAGCTCACCCGGACGGACCTTTGGCACTGAAGCTTTCTTT. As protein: CASSPGRTFGTEAFF.

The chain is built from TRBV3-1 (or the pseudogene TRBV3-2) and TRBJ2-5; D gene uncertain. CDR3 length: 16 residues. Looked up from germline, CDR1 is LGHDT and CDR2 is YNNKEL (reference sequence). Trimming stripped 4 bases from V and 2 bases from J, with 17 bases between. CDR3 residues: CASSPRSLGAQETQYF. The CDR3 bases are TGTGCCAGCAGCCCCAGGAGTTTGGGTGCGCAAGAGACCCAGTACTTC.

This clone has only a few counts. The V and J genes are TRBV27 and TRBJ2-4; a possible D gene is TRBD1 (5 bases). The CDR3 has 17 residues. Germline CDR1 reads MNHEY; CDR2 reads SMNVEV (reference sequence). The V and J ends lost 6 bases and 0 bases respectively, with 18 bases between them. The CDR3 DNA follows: TGTGCCAGCAGCCCTCACTGGGGCATCCAAGCCAAAAACATTCAGTACTTC. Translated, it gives CASSPHWGIQAKNIQYF.

CDR3 nucleotides: TGTGCCAGCAGCTTAAGTGGAGGAGGGGTGACTGAAGCTTTCTTT. Its translation is CASSLSGGGVTEAFF. The rearrangement links TRBV7-9 to TRBJ1-1, with a weak D call TRBD1 (5 bases). Trimming left V 2 bases short and J 5 bases short, with 15 bases between. CDR3 length equals 15 residues. Looked up from germline, CDR1 is SEHNR and CDR2 is FQNEAQ (reference sequence).

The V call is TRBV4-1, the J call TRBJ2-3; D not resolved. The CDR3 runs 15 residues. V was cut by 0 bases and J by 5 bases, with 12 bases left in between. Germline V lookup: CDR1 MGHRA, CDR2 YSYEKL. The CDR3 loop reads CASSQDYRPGDTQYF. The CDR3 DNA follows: TGCGCCAGCAGCCAAGATTATAGGCCGGGAGATACGCAGTATTTT.

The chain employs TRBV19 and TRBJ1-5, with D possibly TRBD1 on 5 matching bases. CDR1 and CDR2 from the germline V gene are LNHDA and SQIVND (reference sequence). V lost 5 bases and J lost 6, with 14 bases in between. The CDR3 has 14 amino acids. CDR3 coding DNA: TGTGCCAGTAGTTCCCCCGGGGGGGGTCAGCCCCAGCATTTT. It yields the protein CASSSPGGGQPQHF. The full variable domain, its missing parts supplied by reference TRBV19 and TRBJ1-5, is DGGITQSPKYLFRKEGQNVTLSCEQNLNHDAMYWYRQDPGQGLRLIYYSQIVNDFQKGDIAEGYSVSREKKESFPLTVTSAQKNPTAFYLCASSSPGGGQPQHFGDGTRLSIL.

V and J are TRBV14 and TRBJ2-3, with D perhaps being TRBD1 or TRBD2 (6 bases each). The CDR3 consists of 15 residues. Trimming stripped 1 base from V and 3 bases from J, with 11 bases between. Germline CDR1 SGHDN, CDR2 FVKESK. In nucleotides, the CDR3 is TGTGCCAGCAGCCAAGCTGGAGGGGGGACAGATACGCAGTATTTT. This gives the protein CASSQAGGGTDTQYF.

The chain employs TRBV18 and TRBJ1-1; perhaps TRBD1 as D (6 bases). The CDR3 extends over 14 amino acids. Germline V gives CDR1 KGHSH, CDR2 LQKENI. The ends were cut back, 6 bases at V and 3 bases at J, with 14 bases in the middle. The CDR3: CASSLQGLDTEAFF. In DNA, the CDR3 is TGTGCCAGCTCTCTACAGGGTTTGGACACTGAAGCTTTCTTT.

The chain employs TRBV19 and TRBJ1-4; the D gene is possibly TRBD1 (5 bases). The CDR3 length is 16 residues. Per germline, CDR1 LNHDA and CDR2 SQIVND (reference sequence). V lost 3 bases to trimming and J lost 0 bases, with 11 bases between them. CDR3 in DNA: TGTGCCAGTAGTATGGGGCCGGGGGCAACTAATGAAAAACTGTTTTTT. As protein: CASSMGPGATNEKLFF.

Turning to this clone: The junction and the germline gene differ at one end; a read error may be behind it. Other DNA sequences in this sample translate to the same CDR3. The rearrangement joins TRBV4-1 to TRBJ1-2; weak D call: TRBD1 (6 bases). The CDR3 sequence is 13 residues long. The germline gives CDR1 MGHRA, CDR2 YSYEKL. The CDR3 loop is CASSQRGERGYTF. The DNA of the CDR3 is TGCGCCAGCAGCCAAAGGGGGGAACGAGGCTACACTTTC.

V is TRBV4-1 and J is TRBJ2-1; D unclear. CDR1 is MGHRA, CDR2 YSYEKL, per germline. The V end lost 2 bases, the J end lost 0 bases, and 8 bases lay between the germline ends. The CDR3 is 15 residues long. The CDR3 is CASSQQESSYNEQFF. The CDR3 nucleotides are TGCGCCAGCAGCCAACAGGAGAGCTCCTACAATGAGCAGTTCTTC.

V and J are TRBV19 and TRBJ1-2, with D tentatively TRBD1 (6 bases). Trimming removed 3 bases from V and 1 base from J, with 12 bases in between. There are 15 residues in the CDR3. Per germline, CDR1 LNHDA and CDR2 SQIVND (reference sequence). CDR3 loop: CASSISQGHNYGYTF. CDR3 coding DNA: TGTGCCAGTAGTATCTCTCAGGGACATAACTATGGCTACACCTTC.

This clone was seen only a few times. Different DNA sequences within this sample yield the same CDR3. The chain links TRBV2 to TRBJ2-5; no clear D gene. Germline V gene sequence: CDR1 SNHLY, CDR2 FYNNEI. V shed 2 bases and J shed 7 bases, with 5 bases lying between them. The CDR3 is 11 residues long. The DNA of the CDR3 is TGTGCCAGCAGTGAACTCGGGACCCAGTACTTC. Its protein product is CASSELGTQYF. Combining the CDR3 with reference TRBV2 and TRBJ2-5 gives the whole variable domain EPEVTQTPSHQVTQMGQEVILRCVPISNHLYFYWYRQILGQKVEFLVSFYNNEISEKSEIFDDQFSVERPDGSNFTLKIRSTKLEDSAMYFCASSELGTQYFGPGTRLLVL.

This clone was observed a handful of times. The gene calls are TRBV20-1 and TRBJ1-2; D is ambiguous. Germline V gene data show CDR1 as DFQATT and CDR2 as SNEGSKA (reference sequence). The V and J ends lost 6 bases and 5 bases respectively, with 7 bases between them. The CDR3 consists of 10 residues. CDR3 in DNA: TGCAGTGCCGGCGCGTATGGCTACACCTTC. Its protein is CSAGAYGYTF.

The CDR3, as DNA: TGTGCCAGCAGTGAGGGGGGTCAGCCCCAGCATTTT. Amino acid sequence: CASSEGGQPQHF. The chain carries TRBV6-1 and TRBJ1-5; possibly TRBD1 for D (5 bases). V lost 3 bases, J lost 6 bases, and 6 bases lay in between. CDR1 MNHNS and CDR2 SASEGT come from the germline V gene. The CDR3 extends over 12 amino acids.

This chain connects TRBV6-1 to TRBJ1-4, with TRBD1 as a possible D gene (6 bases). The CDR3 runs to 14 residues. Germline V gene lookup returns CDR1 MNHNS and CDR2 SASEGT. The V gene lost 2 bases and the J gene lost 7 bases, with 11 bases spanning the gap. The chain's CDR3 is CASSETGSGEKLFF. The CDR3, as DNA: TGTGCCAGCAGTGAAACAGGGTCGGGTGAAAAACTGTTTTTT.

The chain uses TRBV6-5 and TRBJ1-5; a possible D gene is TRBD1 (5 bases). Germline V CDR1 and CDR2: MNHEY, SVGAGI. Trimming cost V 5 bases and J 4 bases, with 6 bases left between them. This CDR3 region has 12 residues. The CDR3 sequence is CASSRQNQPQHF. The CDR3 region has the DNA TGTGCCAGCAGTCGACAGAATCAGCCCCAGCATTTT.

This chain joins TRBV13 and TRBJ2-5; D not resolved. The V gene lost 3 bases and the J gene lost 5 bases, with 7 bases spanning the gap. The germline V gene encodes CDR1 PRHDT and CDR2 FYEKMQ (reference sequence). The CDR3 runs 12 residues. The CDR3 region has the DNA TGTGCCAGCAGCTTGTTATTGGAGACCCAGTACTTC. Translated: CASSLLLETQYF.

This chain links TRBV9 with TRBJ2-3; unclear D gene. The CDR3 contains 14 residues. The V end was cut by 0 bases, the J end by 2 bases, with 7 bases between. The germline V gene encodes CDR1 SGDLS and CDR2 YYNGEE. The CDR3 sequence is CASSVAEYTDTQYF. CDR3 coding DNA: TGTGCCAGCAGCGTAGCCGAGTACACAGATACGCAGTATTTT.

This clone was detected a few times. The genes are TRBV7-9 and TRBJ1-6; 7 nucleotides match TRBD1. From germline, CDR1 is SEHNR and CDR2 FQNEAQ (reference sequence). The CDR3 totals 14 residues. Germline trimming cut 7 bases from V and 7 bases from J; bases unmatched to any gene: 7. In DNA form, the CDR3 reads TGTGCCAGCACCGCAGGGGGGACGAATTCACCCCTCCACTTT. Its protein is CASTAGGTNSPLHF. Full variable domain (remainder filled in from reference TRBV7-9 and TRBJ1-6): DTGVSQNPRHKITKRGQNVTFRCDPISEHNRLYWYRQTLGQGPEFLTYFQNEAQLEKSRLLSDRFSAERPKGSFSTLEIQRTEQGDSAMYLCASTAGGTNSPLHFGNGTRLTVT.

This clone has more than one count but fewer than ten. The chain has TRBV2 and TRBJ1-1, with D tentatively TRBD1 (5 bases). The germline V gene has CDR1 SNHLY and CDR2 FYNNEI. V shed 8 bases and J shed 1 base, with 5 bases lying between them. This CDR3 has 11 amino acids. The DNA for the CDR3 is TGTGCCAGCGACAGGAACACTGAAGCTTTCTTT. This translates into CASDRNTEAFF.

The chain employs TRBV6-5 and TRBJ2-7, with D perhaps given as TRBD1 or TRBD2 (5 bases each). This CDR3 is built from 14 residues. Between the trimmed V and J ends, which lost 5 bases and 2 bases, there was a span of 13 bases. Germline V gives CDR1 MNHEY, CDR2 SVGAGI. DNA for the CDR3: TGTGCCAGCAGTCCTGGACGGGGACCCTACGAGCAGTACGTC. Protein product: CASSPGRGPYEQYV.

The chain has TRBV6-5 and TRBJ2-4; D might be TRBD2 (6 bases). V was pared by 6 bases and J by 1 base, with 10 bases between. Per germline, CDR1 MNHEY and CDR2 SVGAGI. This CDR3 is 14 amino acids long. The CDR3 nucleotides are TGTGCCAGCAGAACGGGGGTTGCCAAAAACATTCAGTACTTC. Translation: CASRTGVAKNIQYF.

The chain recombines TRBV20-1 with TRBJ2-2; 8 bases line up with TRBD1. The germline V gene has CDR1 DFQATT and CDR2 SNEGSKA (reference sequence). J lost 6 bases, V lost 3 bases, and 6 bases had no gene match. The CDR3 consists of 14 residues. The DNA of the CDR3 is TGCAGTGCTAGTAGGCAGGGGGCTTCCGGGGAGCTGTTTTTT. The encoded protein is CSASRQGASGELFF.

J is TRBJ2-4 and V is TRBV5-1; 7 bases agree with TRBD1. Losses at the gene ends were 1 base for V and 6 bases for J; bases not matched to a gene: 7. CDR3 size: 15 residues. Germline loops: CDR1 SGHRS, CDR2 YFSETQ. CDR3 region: CASSLKDRKGNIQYF. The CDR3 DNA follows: TGCGCCAGCAGCTTGAAGGACAGGAAGGGAAACATTCAGTACTTC. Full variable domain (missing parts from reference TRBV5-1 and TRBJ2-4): KAGVTQTPRYLIKTRGQQVTLSCSPISGHRSVSWYQQTPGQGLQFLFEYFSETQRNKGNFPGRFSGRQFSNSRSEMNVSTLELGDSALYLCASSLKDRKGNIQYFGAGTRLSVL.

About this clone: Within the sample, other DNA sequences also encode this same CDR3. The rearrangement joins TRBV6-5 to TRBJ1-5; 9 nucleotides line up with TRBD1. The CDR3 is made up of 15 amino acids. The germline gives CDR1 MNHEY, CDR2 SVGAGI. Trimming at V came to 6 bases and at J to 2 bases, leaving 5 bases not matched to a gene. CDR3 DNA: TGTGCCAGCAGGGCGGACAGGGGAGGCAATCAGCCCCAGCATTTT. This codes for CASRADRGGNQPQHF.